The next 9 T cell receptor beta chains were all read from a single sample in a study of blood T cells in healthy people across ages. A second PCR of 7 to 11 cycles used a sample-barcoded 5' primer and a J-beta primer mix. TCRdb re-derived calls from the 5' RACE reads in MiXCR, one entry per CDR3 protein. The sample includes 850,000 to 1,100,000 distinct CDR3 sequences, 30% to 40% of them seen just once. Sequenced sample: blood. The receptors stem from a young man in good health.

This clonotype was detected many times. V is TRBV10-3 and J is TRBJ2-1, with 9 bases aligning to TRBD1. Trimming at V came to 11 bases and at J to 9 bases, leaving 11 bases not matched to a gene. The germline CDR1 and CDR2 sequences are ENHRY and SYGVKD. The CDR3 length is 13 residues. The CDR3, as DNA: TGTGCCGCCGGGACAGGGATCTCGATTGAGCAGTTCTTC. Encoded protein: CAAGTGISIEQFF.

This chain joins TRBV5-1 and TRBJ2-1; weak D call: TRBD2 (5 bases). The CDR3 covers 14 residues. Trimming removed 2 bases at V and 7 bases at J, with 13 bases between. Germline CDR1 is SGHRS and CDR2 is YFSETQ. This chain's CDR3 is CASSLYGVRNEQFF. DNA for the CDR3: TGCGCCAGCAGCTTATACGGGGTTAGGAATGAGCAGTTCTTC.

The chain uses TRBV5-1 and TRBJ1-1, with a weak D call TRBD1 (6 bases). Germline CDR1 is SGHRS and CDR2 is YFSETQ. V was pared by 5 bases and J by 5 bases, with 19 bases between. The CDR3 covers 15 residues. The CDR3 loop reads CASRGGLQGTTEAFF. CDR3 sequence (DNA): TGCGCCAGCAGGGGGGGGCTACAGGGTACGACTGAAGCTTTCTTT.

This clonotype has a handful of counts. The V call is TRBV20-1, the J call TRBJ2-5, with D possibly TRBD2 on 5 matching bases. Deletions cut 3 bases from V and 1 base from J, with 12 bases between. The V gene's germline CDR1 is DFQATT and CDR2 SNEGSKA (reference sequence). The CDR3 is 14 residues long. CDR3 in amino acids: CSASLSGIQETQYF. CDR3 nucleotides: TGCAGTGCTAGCCTATCCGGGATCCAAGAGACCCAGTACTTC.

This clonotype showed up just a few times. The chain carries TRBV14 and TRBJ1-2; D gene uncertain. The germline V gene encodes CDR1 SGHDN and CDR2 FVKESK. Trimming cost V 0 bases and J 8 bases, with 7 bases left between them. This CDR3 has 12 residues. The CDR3: CASSQDFSGYTF. CDR3 bases: TGTGCCAGCAGCCAAGATTTTAGCGGCTACACCTTC.

The rearrangement joins TRBV3-1 to TRBJ1-5; D possibly corresponds to TRBD1 (5 bases). The CDR3 is 16 amino acids. V gave up 2 bases and J gave up 6 bases, with 17 bases separating them. Germline-derived CDR1 and CDR2 are LGHDT and YNNKEL (reference sequence). The chain's CDR3 is CASSQYGAGMIQPQHF. The CDR3 DNA reads TGTGCCAGCAGCCAATACGGAGCAGGGATGATTCAGCCCCAGCATTTT.

The table lists this clonotype with many counts. This chain uses TRBV29-1 with TRBJ2-7, with 10 bases fitting TRBD1. CDR3 length: 13 residues. Trimming took 4 bases from V and 5 from J; bases not matched to a gene: 5. CDR1 is SQVTM and CDR2 is ANQGSEA in the germline V gene. In DNA, the CDR3 is TGCAGCGTTGTAGGGACAGGGGATAACGAGCAGTACTTC. It codes for CSVVGTGDNEQYF.

The chain uses TRBV12-3 or TRBV12-4 and TRBJ2-5; 8 bases fit TRBD1. The CDR3 has 14 residues. Trimming removed 3 bases from V and 11 bases from J; junction bases left unmatched: 11. CDR3 sequence reads: CASSFADRAHEQYF. Here the CDR3 DNA reads TGTGCCAGCAGTTTTGCGGACAGGGCCCATGAGCAGTACTTC.

This clonotype occurred a few times. V gene TRBV10-3 combines with J gene TRBJ1-1; 10 bases are a match to TRBD1. V lost 4 bases to trimming and J lost 0 bases; unmatched junction nucleotides: 2. Germline CDR1 and CDR2: ENHRY and SYGVKD. CDR3 length: 15 amino acids. Here the CDR3 DNA reads TGTGCCATCAGTGTAGGGACAGGGGTGAACACTGAAGCTTTCTTT. It yields the protein CAISVGTGVNTEAFF.